These T cell receptor beta chains were read from a single sample in a study of cytomegalovirus exposure and HLA in healthy donors. Generated by immunoSEQ multiplex PCR, the TCRdb table keeps only in-frame clones and is missing some. The table shows approximately 190,000 clones, with roughly 80% occurring only once. What was sequenced was PBMCs. These receptors were collected from a man aged 50 or older in good health and CMV-seronegative. Each CDR3 is given without its conserved first and last residue. Not all rows give a size; the values are once, few, many and, for expanded clones, a class.

v_call: TRBV4-2
clone_size: -
j_call: TRBJ1-2
cdr3_aa: ASSQAPGSYGYT

v_call: TRBV10-3
clone_size: -
j_call: TRBJ1-1
cdr3_aa: AISELVGVAF

v_call: TRBV7-2
clone_size: -
j_call: TRBJ1-5
cdr3_aa: ASSLEANSNQPQH

v_call: TRBV10-3
clone_size: -
j_call: TRBJ2-5
cdr3_aa: ASAAGTGGGETQY

v_call: TRBV6-1
clone_size: -
j_call: TRBJ2-1
cdr3_aa: ASSLNRGDEQF

v_call: TRBV4-2
clone_size: -
j_call: TRBJ2-1
cdr3_aa: ASSQEAGGATWDEQF

v_call: TRBV30
clone_size: -
j_call: TRBJ1-3
cdr3_aa: AWSVARGIGNTIY

v_call: TRBV10-3
clone_size: -
j_call: TRBJ1-5
cdr3_aa: AISVGQGSAPQH

v_call: TRBV27
clone_size: -
j_call: TRBJ1-1
cdr3_aa: ASTTGETNTEAF

v_call: TRBV27
clone_size: once
j_call: TRBJ2-7
cdr3_aa: ASRPTGVGEQY

v_call: TRBV11-2
clone_size: -
j_call: TRBJ2-7
cdr3_aa: ASSTAGTGLYEQY

v_call: TRBV27
clone_size: -
j_call: TRBJ1-2
cdr3_aa: ASSAQGNYGYT

v_call: TRBV4-2
clone_size: -
j_call: TRBJ1-2
cdr3_aa: ASSQGTGTTYGYT

v_call: TRBV6-7
clone_size: -
j_call: TRBJ1-4
cdr3_aa: ASSYSPPRGEKLF

v_call: TRBV14
clone_size: -
j_call: TRBJ2-7
cdr3_aa: ASSQRRQGTGLHEQY

v_call: TRBV27
clone_size: -
j_call: TRBJ1-2
cdr3_aa: ASSSYATEYYGYT

v_call: TRBV27
clone_size: few
j_call: TRBJ2-7
cdr3_aa: ASATVRPYEQY

v_call: TRBV2
clone_size: -
j_call: TRBJ1-6
cdr3_aa: ASRCGTGVYNSPLH

v_call: TRBV6-5
clone_size: once
j_call: TRBJ2-5
cdr3_aa: ASRRRGRQETQY

v_call: TRBV4-2
clone_size: -
j_call: TRBJ2-2
cdr3_aa: ASSQAYKNTGELF

v_call: TRBV4-1
clone_size: -
j_call: TRBJ1-1
cdr3_aa: ASSHIFGGGNTEAF

v_call: TRBV9
clone_size: once
j_call: TRBJ2-5
cdr3_aa: ASSPGDLELVAQY

v_call: TRBV7-2
clone_size: -
j_call: TRBJ1-4
cdr3_aa: ASSSYGEKLF

v_call: TRBV4-1
clone_size: -
j_call: TRBJ2-3
cdr3_aa: ASSPPGVGTQY

v_call: TRBV2
clone_size: -
j_call: TRBJ2-1
cdr3_aa: ASSRQGKQF

v_call: TRBV9
clone_size: -
j_call: TRBJ2-1
cdr3_aa: ASSAGRSQNEQF

v_call: TRBV30
clone_size: -
j_call: TRBJ1-3
cdr3_aa: ASHWGPGNTIY

v_call: TRBV11-2
clone_size: -
j_call: TRBJ1-2
cdr3_aa: ASSLLGVGYT

v_call: TRBV5-5
clone_size: -
j_call: TRBJ1-1
cdr3_aa: ASSDDRGVAEAF

v_call: TRBV21-1
clone_size: -
j_call: TRBJ2-5
cdr3_aa: ASSTRGKETQY

v_call: TRBV7-2
clone_size: -
j_call: -
cdr3_aa: ASSPRGQKRNEQY

v_call: TRBV9
clone_size: -
j_call: TRBJ1-4
cdr3_aa: ASSVRGGADEKLF

v_call: TRBV19
clone_size: -
j_call: TRBJ2-2
cdr3_aa: ASTPGTGVGELF

v_call: TRBV6-5
clone_size: -
j_call: TRBJ1-1
cdr3_aa: ASSSTGDTEAF

v_call: TRBV4-2
clone_size: once
j_call: TRBJ1-2
cdr3_aa: ASSHGDRSYGYT

v_call: TRBV7-2
clone_size: -
j_call: TRBJ2-2
cdr3_aa: ASSSGPARGGRGGELF

v_call: TRBV4-1
clone_size: few
j_call: TRBJ1-1
cdr3_aa: ASSQPGTGGL

v_call: TRBV27
clone_size: -
j_call: TRBJ1-5
cdr3_aa: ASSLGTGDRQPQH

v_call: TRBV7-2
clone_size: -
j_call: TRBJ1-5
cdr3_aa: ASSPAGTGVTQPQH

v_call: TRBV6-4
clone_size: few
j_call: TRBJ2-5
cdr3_aa: ASSPGMRETQY

v_call: TRBV4-2
clone_size: -
j_call: TRBJ1-4
cdr3_aa: ASSEGEKLF

v_call: TRBV5-3
clone_size: -
j_call: TRBJ2-7
cdr3_aa: ARSPIGQFSYEQY

v_call: TRBV2
clone_size: -
j_call: TRBJ2-2
cdr3_aa: ASSVALNTGELF

v_call: TRBV5-5
clone_size: -
j_call: TRBJ2-2
cdr3_aa: ASSPNDRGTGELF

v_call: TRBV9
clone_size: once
j_call: TRBJ1-1
cdr3_aa: ASSGHRGGEAF

v_call: TRBV6-5
clone_size: -
j_call: TRBJ1-5
cdr3_aa: ASTIGTGNRQPQH

v_call: TRBV19
clone_size: few
j_call: TRBJ2-7
cdr3_aa: ASSAHTFYEQY

v_call: TRBV7-6
clone_size: -
j_call: TRBJ1-1
cdr3_aa: ASSFRSRGTEAF

v_call: TRBV10-3
clone_size: -
j_call: TRBJ1-6
cdr3_aa: AIRDRADSPLH

v_call: TRBV27
clone_size: -
j_call: TRBJ1-1
cdr3_aa: ASSLGQNTEAF

v_call: TRBV6-5
clone_size: -
j_call: TRBJ2-7
cdr3_aa: ASSYSGASEQY

v_call: TRBV2
clone_size: -
j_call: TRBJ2-7
cdr3_aa: ASSRDRVYEQY